These T cell receptor beta chains were read from a single sample in a study of T cells after yellow fever vaccination. TCRdb passed the 5' RACE reads through MiXCR, listing each CDR3 protein once. The table records roughly 500,000 distinct CDR3 sequences, 15% to 20% of them present only once. This material consisted of PBMCs, taken 15 days after the yellow fever booster vaccination. The source of these receptors is a man aged 25-45 years who received the YFV17D yellow fever vaccine. Each CDR3 is given with its conserved first and last residue. A D gene is named only where the DNA matches it firmly. Expanded clones get a size class; other rows say once, few or many, or leave the size out.

D: TRBD2
size: few
V: TRBV7-3
J: TRBJ2-1
CDR3: CAGERGWNEQFF
DNA: TGTGCCGGGGAGCGGGGATGGAATGAGCAGTTCTTC

D: NA
size: NA
V: TRBV5-8
J: TRBJ1-5
CDR3: CASSSQGHLQHF
DNA: TGTGCCAGCAGCTCGCAGGGTCATCTCCAGCATTTT

D: NA
size: few
V: TRBV7-9
J: TRBJ2-7
CDR3: CASSPDTVYEQYF
DNA: TGTGCCAGCAGCCCAGATACGGTATACGAGCAGTACTTC

D: NA
size: NA
V: TRBV28
J: TRBJ2-5
CDR3: CASNSDTQETQYF
DNA: TGTGCCAGCAACTCTGACACACAAGAGACCCAGTACTTC

D: TRBD2
size: once
V: TRBV29-1
J: TRBJ2-3
CDR3: CSTSGRAVNIRDTQYF
DNA: TGCAGCACTAGCGGGAGGGCCGTTAACATCCGTGATACGCAGTATTTT

D: TRBD2
size: NA
V: TRBV5-1
J: TRBJ2-5
CDR3: CASSSPGLAGVTETQYF
DNA: TGCGCCAGCAGCTCACCGGGACTAGCGGGAGTTACGGAGACCCAGTACTTC

D: NA
size: few
V: TRBV29-1
J: TRBJ2-1
CDR3: CSARVPGRSYNEQFF
DNA: TGCAGCGCGAGAGTCCCGGGGCGATCCTACAATGAGCAGTTCTTC

D: TRBD2
size: few
V: TRBV7-8
J: TRBJ2-1
CDR3: CASRLSAASGRSSSYNEQFF
DNA: TGTGCCAGCAGGTTATCAGCGGCTAGCGGGAGGTCGAGCTCCTACAATGAGCAGTTCTTC

D: NA
size: many
V: TRBV9
J: TRBJ2-5
CDR3: CASSVDQETQYF
DNA: TGTGCCAGCAGCGTAGACCAAGAGACCCAGTACTTC

D: TRBD2
size: many
V: TRBV5-1
J: TRBJ2-5
CDR3: CASSLALAGAQETQYF
DNA: TGCGCCAGCAGCTTGGCCCTAGCGGGGGCCCAAGAGACCCAGTACTTC

D: NA
size: few
V: TRBV7-6
J: TRBJ2-1
CDR3: CASSPGSVQYYEQFF
DNA: TGTGCCAGCAGCCCCGGTAGTGTCCAGTACTATGAGCAGTTCTTC

D: TRBD1
size: few
V: TRBV6-5
J: TRBJ2-1
CDR3: CASSYSTGSGRNEQFF
DNA: TGTGCCAGCAGTTACTCGACAGGGAGTGGACGCAATGAGCAGTTCTTC

D: TRBD1
size: few
V: TRBV7-2
J: TRBJ1-2
CDR3: CASSFNPGGTYGYTF
DNA: TGTGCCAGCAGTTTTAACCCAGGGGGCACCTATGGCTACACCTTC

D: TRBD2
size: few
V: TRBV6-4
J: TRBJ2-5
CDR3: CASAPGTSGSHGETQYF
DNA: TGTGCCAGCGCTCCCGGGACTAGCGGGAGTCACGGGGAGACCCAGTACTTC

D: TRBD2
size: NA
V: TRBV20-1
J: TRBJ2-1
CDR3: CSADQLAGEANEQFF
DNA: TGCAGTGCCGATCAACTAGCGGGAGAGGCGAATGAGCAGTTCTTC

D: NA
size: NA
V: TRBV27
J: TRBJ2-7
CDR3: CASSPPFPSVGEQYF
DNA: TGTGCCAGCAGCCCCCCCTTTCCCTCTGTCGGGGAGCAGTACTTC

D: TRBD1
size: NA
V: TRBV10-3
J: TRBJ2-2
CDR3: CAISESWDREDTGELFF
DNA: TGTGCCATCAGTGAGAGCTGGGACAGGGAGGACACCGGGGAGCTGTTTTTT

D: TRBD2
size: few
V: TRBV10-3
J: TRBJ2-7
CDR3: CAISMTSGTTYEQYF
DNA: TGTGCCATCAGCATGACTAGCGGGACGACCTACGAGCAGTACTTC

D: NA
size: once
V: TRBV28
J: TRBJ1-2
CDR3: CASSFEEWSFDF
DNA: TGTGCCAGCAGTTTCGAGGAATGGAGTTTCGACTTC

D: TRBD2
size: NA
V: TRBV5-1
J: TRBJ2-5
CDR3: CANQRGAGAEEIQETQYF
DNA: TGCGCCAACCAAAGGGGAGCGGGAGCAGAAGAAATCCAAGAGACCCAGTACTTC

D: NA
size: once
V: TRBV5-6
J: TRBJ2-7
CDR3: CASSLGPAGYEQYF
DNA: TGTGCCAGCAGCTTAGGCCCAGCGGGCTACGAGCAGTACTTC

D: NA
size: NA
V: TRBV29-1
J: TRBJ1-2
CDR3: CSVEVGREGYTF
DNA: TGCAGCGTTGAAGTGGGCAGGGAAGGCTACACCTTC

D: NA
size: NA
V: TRBV18
J: TRBJ2-5
CDR3: CASSPPPGGNSETQYF
DNA: TGTGCCAGCTCACCTCCCCCGGGCGGGAATTCGGAGACCCAGTACTTC

D: TRBD2
size: NA
V: TRBV3-1
J: TRBJ2-1
CDR3: CAFSPGLAGVSPRNEQFF
DNA: TGTGCCTTCAGTCCGGGACTAGCGGGAGTTTCTCCGAGGAATGAGCAGTTCTTC

D: NA
size: NA
V: TRBV12-3/TRBV12-4
J: TRBJ1-2
CDR3: CASRATAANYGYTF
DNA: TGTGCCAGCAGGGCGACAGCCGCTAACTATGGCTACACCTTC

D: NA
size: NA
V: TRBV25-1
J: TRBJ2-5
CDR3: CASSDWRLVVF
DNA: TGTGCCAGCAGTGATTGGCGACTAGTGGTTTTC

D: NA
size: few
V: TRBV29-1
J: TRBJ2-7
CDR3: CSVEVGSVKHEQYF
DNA: TGCAGCGTTGAAGTTGGGTCTGTCAAACACGAGCAGTACTTC

D: NA
size: many
V: TRBV9
J: TRBJ2-1
CDR3: CASSVTPGSYEQFF
DNA: TGTGCCAGCAGCGTAACCCCGGGGAGTTATGAGCAGTTCTTC

D: TRBD1
size: NA
V: TRBV5-4
J: TRBJ2-7
CDR3: CASSGGTGNFYEQYF
DNA: TGTGCCAGCAGCGGGGGGACAGGGAATTTCTACGAGCAGTACTTC

D: NA
size: NA
V: TRBV5-1
J: TRBJ1-1
CDR3: CASSSDQGLMNTEAFF
DNA: TGCGCCAGCAGCTCGGACCAGGGTCTCATGAACACTGAAGCTTTCTTT

D: TRBD1
size: once
V: TRBV12-3/TRBV12-4
J: TRBJ1-2
CDR3: CASLGDRVDGYTF
DNA: TGTGCCAGTTTGGGGGACAGGGTGGATGGCTACACCTTC